This T cell receptor beta chain comes out of a study of early T cells in non-severe SARS-CoV-2 infection. Background on the study: Chains from this unsorted whole-blood bulk RNA could not be paired.

Individually, cDNA molecules had unique molecular identifiers attached to them. MiXCR was run by TCRdb on the 5' RACE reads, yielding one entry per CDR3 protein. The table lists 50,000 or so distinct CDR3 sequences, 7% to 9% of them singletons. This clonotype was counted many times. Its antigen is not known. The study, taken as a whole, reports: Matching against VDJdb likely underestimated virus-specific expansions, favoring anti-spike CD8.

Germline V gene sequence: CDR1 MNHEY, CDR2 SVGEGT. V lost 6 bases, J lost 1 base, and 12 bases lay in between. The CDR3 runs 14 residues. The rearrangement links TRBV6-2 or TRBV6-3 to TRBJ1-1; D uncertain. The material sequenced was whole blood. This clonotype was sampled from an adult who was a healthcare worker with PCR-confirmed SARS-CoV-2 infection or an uninfected control (not recorded which). CDR3 DNA: TGTGCCAGCAGACCAGGAAACCGGAACACTGAAGCTTTCTTT. Translated, it gives CASRPGNRNTEAFF.